Listed here is a single TCR beta chain. Its antigen target is currently unknown. Qualities for individual bases were not recorded, and no much larger clone is one base off. The cohort comprised more than 550 healthy bone marrow donors. All cohort members were sampled while nominally healthy, although unrecorded immune exposures were likely present. The donor was CMV seronegative and belonged to the group of 350 to 400 seronegative cohort members. A peripheral blood sample was provided by each donor, and peripheral blood mononuclear cells were used for TCR beta sequencing. The Qiagen DNeasy Blood Extraction Kit was used to extract genomic DNA from the blood cell samples. These data originate in a study of cytomegalovirus exposure and HLA in healthy donors (dated by TCRdb to 2016 to 2017). With regard to the full study: An earlier analysis of roughly 630 of the donors reported 250 to 350 Gb of sequence data and some 100 million unique TCR beta sequences from around 200 million T cells. Roughly 300 gigabases of sequencing data and some 85 million unique TCR sequences were included in an early release covering 550 to 650 HLA-typed donors. The genetic ancestry cluster associated with self-reported Caucasian donors included over 65% of the roughly 400 genotyped donors. The aim of the study was to test whether cataloging public T cell receptors could identify signatures of past pathogen exposure. The study profiled the T cell repertoires of hundreds of subjects by immunosequencing and related them to cytomegalovirus serostatus. In addition to the first cohort of 666 subjects, a separate validation cohort of some 120 different subjects was used. High-throughput TCR immunosequencing, statistical association of individual TCRs with disease status, and machine learning were combined to predict cytomegalovirus infection status. A later analysis re-examined previously published TCR beta repertoires from more than 650 donors and added high-resolution HLA genotyping to investigate patterns of TCR occurrence. In the later analysis, no new phenotypic data were used to find candidate immune exposures; instead, reliance was placed on TCR beta sequences and their occurrence across donors. To decide whether each TCR beta V gene segment behaved as functional or pseudogenic, an earlier analysis of several hundred of the donors relied on high-throughput TCR beta sequencing. Donor age, sex, ethnicity and CMV serostatus were compiled alongside the repertoire data. A later genetic analysis took genome-wide SNP genotypes for about three fifths of the 666 donors and used that subset as a discovery cohort. Every discovery cohort repertoire had been produced on one sequencing platform. HLA typing covered class I and class II loci at four-digit resolution. Typing coverage varied by locus: 629-630 donors for A, B, C, DRB1 and DQB1; approximately 500 for DQA1; 606 for DPA1; approximately 490 for DPB1. A handful of DR-DQ haplotypes were treated as single units for association and clustering because of strong linkage in the cohort. Among a few hundred genotyped donors of the cohort, an average of about 240,000 unique TCR beta nucleotide sequences were sequenced per donor, roughly 20% of them non-productive. General findings and caveats noted by the study authors: Some IMGT-functional V segments, including TRBV6-2 and TRBV6-3, could not be distinguished by the 87-base-pair reads and were therefore excluded. A later genetic analysis associated a missense DCLRE1C variant with V-gene and J-gene trimming of TCR beta chains, and an independent cohort replicated the association. Immune exposure information for the cohort was limited to CMV serostatus. A later analysis reported that several top co-occurrence clusters appeared linked to parvovirus B19, influenza, CMV and Epstein-Barr virus. A later analysis found that TCR association rates varied across HLA loci, with DRB1 alleles showing the most associated TCRs and HLA-C alleles the fewest. In a later genetic analysis, fewer N-insertions in productive TCRs were reported among donors in an Asian-associated ancestry cluster than the roughly 700-donor mean. A later analysis associated 15,000 to 20,000 TCR beta sequences with specific HLA alleles at a false discovery rate of 0.05. In vitro tests confirmed that three of the cytomegalovirus-associated TCR beta chains recognize cytomegalovirus antigens. According to a later analysis, most CMV-associated TCR beta chains appeared to be HLA-restricted, and the HLA associations seemed to be driven largely by CMV exposure. Only TCR beta chains were sequenced in this cohort, and the absence of alpha or paired-chain data limited detectable features. Because counts were too low, 15 to 20 rarely observed V segments, including chromosome 9 orphons, were excluded from the earlier analysis of around 640 of the donors. In an earlier analysis of approximately 590 of the donors, most TCR beta V segments were observed in productive rearrangements about 87% or about 30% of the time, broadly matching IMGT annotations. Sequencing depth was assumed to be roughly uniform across donors in the presence/absence analyses, though that assumption may not hold. When HLA alleles, especially DR and DQ, strongly co-occurred, attributing TCR associations to individual alleles was difficult. Because some donors lacked HLA typing at each locus, the association tests relied only on the typed subset. Most TCR sequences were seen in very few donors, while some public TCRs were found in many individuals. The authors suggested that the approach could potentially be generalized to other disease states and immunological phenotypes. A cluster of highly shared sequence variants was judged likely to be a technical artifact of the sequencing pipeline. The study listed 164 TCR beta chains as associated with cytomegalovirus. The classifier was reported to diagnose cytomegalovirus status with high specificity and sensitivity in both the original cohort and the validation cohort. A further reported finding was that TCR beta sequences accurately predicted the HLA-A and HLA-B alleles for most subjects in the first cohort. A later analysis found that HLA-associated TCR beta chains were more clonally expanded and had lower generation probabilities than equally common non-associated chains. Correlated functional status among segregating V segments might be attributable to linkage disequilibrium, but an unknown experimental factor could not be ruled out.

The library came from the immunoSEQ multiplex PCR assay. For the multiplex PCR, a mixture combining 60 forward primers for TCR Vbeta segments and 13 reverse primers for TCR Jbeta segments was used. The CDR3 region of rearranged TCR beta genes was amplified from genomic DNA with a multiplex PCR assay. Amplified TCR beta libraries were sequenced as 87-base-pair reads on the Illumina HiSeq System. Under the source paper's analysis protocol: Across the 500 to 750 repertoires, a later analysis counted roughly 84 million unique TCR beta chains, approximately 12 million of which were shared by at least two donors. To remove PCR and sequencing errors, raw reads were error-corrected and collapsed into unique sequences using a nearest-neighbor algorithm that merged closely related sequences. To assign V, D and J gene segments, CDR3 sequences were aligned to IMGT reference sequences. For a sequence to be retained, a match of at least six nucleotides was required to both a V gene segment and a J gene segment. A rearrangement counted as productive if the CDR3 had no stop codons and remained in frame with V and J, and every other rearrangement counted as non-productive. CDR3 was defined according to IMGT convention as the region running from the second conserved V-encoded cysteine to the conserved J-encoded phenylalanine. Sequences without an unambiguous match to a single V gene segment were excluded from the earlier analysis of about 640 of the donors. An earlier analysis of a few hundred of the donors called V segments functional above 56.7% productive rearrangements and segregating when the between-donor standard deviation exceeded 5%. A statistical classification framework was built to diagnose cytomegalovirus status from the catalog of TCR beta chain sequences. In a later analysis, V and J genes were assigned by comparing TCR nucleotide sequences against IMGT/GENE-DB human TR gene sequences. Using the TCRdist pipeline, a later analysis assigned CDR3 sequences along with most-parsimonious VDJ recombination scenarios. In a later analysis, each TCR beta chain was defined by its CDR3 amino acid sequence together with its V-gene family, and reads lacking a unique V-gene family were excluded. A later analysis removed 592 highly shared, low-generation-probability nucleotide sequences to deal with suspected cross-contamination and a sequencing artifact. For each public chain, a later analysis derived a clonal expansion index from normalized ranks of inferred template counts within each repertoire. In a later analysis, generation probabilities were computed with a VDJ recombination model fitted to out-of-frame rearrangements, and the resulting probabilities were checked against IGoR. A later analysis scored TCR-TCR, TCR-HLA and TCR-CMV co-occurrence with hypergeometric tests, applying a repertoire-size bias correction to TCR pairs. In a later analysis, false discovery rates were estimated by permuting HLA or CMV assignments 20 times. In a later analysis, co-occurring TCRs were grouped with DBSCAN, and TCRdist sequence similarity was added when clustering was performed within HLA-allele-positive subsets. Co-occurrence clustering excluded repertoires with fewer than 30,000 or more than 120,000 public chains, plus five with anomalous nucleotide sharing. In TCRdb, the immuneACCESS table is reduced to in-frame sequences with V and J assigned. These tables do not hold every clone; where another copy was compared, an unresolved V gene accounts for under half, and the others remain unexplained. V, J and clone size derive from that table, while D and trimming were established from the DNA sequence. The table for this sample lists 200,000 to 250,000 clones; 65% to 85% of them were counted only once. 0.71% of the sample is held by the ten biggest clonotypes.

The CDR3, cysteine through phenylalanine, is 14 amino acids long. The only DNA kept is the CDR3, 42 bases in frame from the first base. The trim is 5 bases for V and 6 bases for J, with a gap of 15 bases between the germline ends. CDR1 is given as LNHNV and CDR2 as YYDKDF, both from the germline V gene (reference sequence). Material for sequencing was PBMCs. The chain employs TRBV15 and TRBJ2-3, with the D segment identity uncertain. The receptor was isolated from a boy aged 2-15 years in good health and CMV-seronegative. Here the CDR3 is given as CATSSRDGRDTQYF. The bases read TGTGCCACCAGCTCTAGAGATGGCCGGGATACGCAGTATTTT.